This T cell receptor beta chain is drawn from a study of blood T cell repertoires in COVID-19. The CDR3 extends over 16 amino acids. The V gene end was trimmed by 4 bases and the J gene end by 4 bases; junction bases not matched to a gene: 7. Germline V lookup: CDR1 SGHRS, CDR2 YFSETQ. The repertoire was sequenced with immunoSEQ multiplex PCR; TCRdb's copy has only in-frame clones and lacks some. Of 240,000 or so clones in the sample, around 85% were seen once. The TCR sequence derives from a man aged 55 to 69 with acute or convalescent COVID-19. The J gene is TRBJ2-5, the V gene TRBV5-1; 13 positions match TRBD2. The sequencing sample was made of peripheral blood. The CDR3, as DNA: TGCGCCAGCAGCCATCGACTAGCGGGAGGAGGAGAGACCCAGTACTTC. It translates to CASSHRLAGGGETQYF.